This T cell receptor beta chain was observed in a study of cytomegalovirus exposure and HLA in healthy donors. This clone has only a few counts. This PCR relied on a set of 60 Vbeta primers and 13 Jbeta primers. Sequencing was performed with immunoSEQ multiplex PCR; in TCRdb, only in-frame clones are kept and a portion is missing. The repertoire holds about 62,000 clones, around 80% seen once, with approximately 9.9% in the top ten. The CDR3 contains 15 residues. With V trimmed by 4 bases and J by 4 bases, 8 bases remained unmatched. The germline V gene has CDR1 SEHNR and CDR2 FQNEAQ (reference sequence).

Sequencing used PBMCs. This receptor was taken from a middle-aged man in good health and CMV-seronegative. This chain uses TRBV7-9 with TRBJ2-3, with 7 bases fitting TRBD2. CDR3 coding DNA: TGTGCCAGCAGCTCGTGGGGCCGGGGGGCAGATACGCAGTATTTT. Protein sequence: CASSSWGRGADTQYF.